This TCR beta chain was identified in a study of Graves' ophthalmopathy and Graves' hyperthyroidism. General study points: Blood samples also showed most expanded thyroid clonotypes exceeding 0.001 frequency.

This clonotype appeared many times. Its target is unknown. V trimming: 2 bases; J trimming: 4 bases; junction bases outside the gene matches: 4. This CDR3 is built from 14 residues. Germline V gene data show CDR1 as SEHNR and CDR2 as FQNEAQ (reference sequence). Amplification of TCR beta CDR3 regions used RNA transcripts. Second-round multiplex PCR came after a first-round RT-PCR that employed HTBI primers. TCRdb fed the multiplex PCR reads into MiXCR, producing one record per CDR3 protein. Here the sample spans under 200,000 distinct CDR3 sequences, 30% to 45% being singletons. The chain recombines TRBV7-9 with TRBJ2-7; TRBD2 aligns across 8 bases. This TCR derives from a woman aged 40 to 50 with Graves' ophthalmopathy. The sequencing sample was made of peripheral blood. CDR3 in amino acids: CASSLTGGVYEQYF. The CDR3 coding sequence is TGTGCCAGCAGCTTAACCGGGGGGGTATACGAGCAGTACTTC.